This entry lists 22 T cell receptor beta chains sequenced from one sample in a study of molecular identifiers for immune sequencing clone quantification. From the PCR reads, TCRdb called clonotypes with MiXCR, one entry per CDR3 protein. The table lists 75,000 to 100,000 distinct CDR3 sequences, around 19% of them singletons, with about 0.85% in the top ten. The sample comprised naive CD8+ T cells from blood, with Jurkat cell RNA spiked in. Subset here: FACS-sorted CD8+CD4-CCR7+CD45RA+ naive T cells. All receptors derive from a human donor in good health. Some libraries in this study had Jurkat cell RNA spiked in.

This clonotype came up many times. The rearrangement links TRBV5-5 to TRBJ1-6; maybe TRBD1 (6 bases). Germline CDR1 is SGHKS and CDR2 is YYEKEE (reference sequence). Trimming shortened V by 0 bases and J by 1 base, and 8 bases separated the two germline ends. This CDR3 comprises 16 residues. The CDR3 DNA reads TGTGCCAGCAGCTTGGGGCAGGGGTCCTATAATTCACCCCTCCACTTT. Protein product: CASSLGQGSYNSPLHF.

This clonotype appeared many times. This chain joins TRBV29-1 and TRBJ2-3; 7 bases are shared with TRBD2. This CDR3 is 17 amino acids long. Germline CDR1 SQVTM, CDR2 ANQGSEA. J gave up 5 bases and V 2 bases, and 16 bases lay outside the gene matches. CDR3 sequence reads: CSVETLAEVLGGDTQYF. The CDR3 nucleotides read TGCAGCGTTGAAACTCTAGCGGAGGTACTGGGAGGAGATACGCAGTATTTT.

This clonotype was counted a few times. At one end, the junction sequence differs from germline, possibly due to a read error. The chain couples TRBV11-2 to TRBJ2-5; 13 positions match TRBD2. Germline CDR1 is SGHAT and CDR2 is FQNNGV. The CDR3 runs 19 residues. CDR3 sequence (DNA): TGTGCCAGCAGCTTATTGGGCCCGACTAGCGGGAGGCCCCAAGAGGCCCAGTACTTC. Its protein is CASSLLGPTSGRPQEAQYF.

The chain employs TRBV7-3 and TRBJ2-1; unclear D gene. The V end was cut by 2 bases, the J end by 6 bases, with 11 bases between. Germline CDR1 and CDR2: SGHTA and FQGTGA. The CDR3 consists of 14 residues. CDR3 residues: CASSLFDNFNEQFF. CDR3 DNA sequence: TGTGCCAGCAGCTTATTCGACAACTTCAATGAGCAGTTCTTC.

This clonotype was seen repeatedly, ten times or more. V and J are TRBV12-3 or TRBV12-4 and TRBJ2-2; D is unresolved. CDR3 size: 11 residues. V lost 8 bases and J lost 2, with 3 bases in between. Here the CDR3 reads CASLNTGELFF. In DNA, the CDR3 is TGTGCCAGCCTAAACACCGGGGAGCTGTTTTTT.

About this clonotype itself: A much larger clonotype is one base distant, so this may be a read error. The J gene is TRBJ1-6, the V gene TRBV10-3; no clear D gene. Trimming stripped 7 bases from V and 7 bases from J, with 14 bases between. Germline V gene sequence: CDR1 ENHRY, CDR2 SYGVKD. The CDR3 length is 14 residues. The chain's CDR3 is CAINDPAENSPLHF. The CDR3 DNA reads TGTGCCATCAATGATCCGGCGGAAAATTCACCCCTCCACTTT.

The rearrangement joins TRBV13 to TRBJ2-1; D not resolved. Germline V gives CDR1 PRHDT, CDR2 FYEKMQ (reference sequence). The CDR3 runs to 12 residues. V was shortened by 4 bases and J by 10 bases, with 11 bases between the two germline ends. CDR3 sequence: CASSSWGLEQFF. The CDR3 DNA follows: TGTGCCAGCAGCTCGTGGGGTTTGGAGCAGTTCTTC.

The chain employs TRBV30 and TRBJ2-3; 9 bases are a match to TRBD1. After removal of 8 bases from V and 3 bases from J, the junction contained 9 bases not matched to a gene. CDR3 length equals 14 residues. From germline, CDR1 is GTSNPN and CDR2 SVGIG (reference sequence). CDR3 region: CARTPGQGTDTQYF. Here the CDR3 DNA reads TGTGCCCGGACACCGGGACAGGGAACAGATACGCAGTATTTT.

This clonotype was seen many times. The rearrangement uses TRBV7-9 and TRBJ2-7, with TRBD2 matching 8 bases. CDR3 length equals 15 residues. The junction had 13 bases not matched to a gene; V was cut back by 10 bases and J by 2 bases. The V gene's germline CDR1 is SEHNR and CDR2 FQNEAQ (reference sequence). The CDR3 loop is CATTMIAGTPYEQYF. The CDR3 bases are TGTGCCACAACCATGATAGCGGGAACACCCTACGAGCAGTACTTC.

Details on this clonotype: The junction shows a germline mismatch at one end, possibly a read error. CDR3: CAISEVPQTLGRTDAQYF. Here the CDR3 DNA reads TGTGCCATCAGTGAGGTCCCTCAGACCCTCGGGCGCACAGATGCGCAGTATTTT. The chain links TRBV10-3 to TRBJ2-3; D unresolved. The CDR3 extends over 18 amino acids. The germline gives CDR1 ENHRY, CDR2 SYGVKD.

The gene calls are TRBV2 and TRBJ2-1, with D unclear. The CDR3 runs to 15 residues. V lost 1 base, J lost 2 bases, and 9 bases lay in between. CDR1 is SNHLY, CDR2 FYNNEI, per germline. CDR3 sequence (DNA): TGTGCCAGCAGTGAAGACACCGGCACCTACAATGAGCAGTTCTTC. Translating it yields CASSEDTGTYNEQFF.

This clonotype has a single count. A read error may explain this, as a much larger clone is one base away. The missing conserved phenylalanine or tryptophan at the end of this CDR3 makes a read error likely. The V call is TRBV30, the J call TRBJ1-2, with 7 bases aligning to TRBD1. V lost 1 base to trimming and J lost 8 bases; unmatched junction nucleotides: 7. The germline CDR1 and CDR2 sequences are GTSNPN and SVGIG (reference sequence). This CDR3 has 13 amino acids. The CDR3 loop is CAWSEGTVSGYTL. DNA of the CDR3: TGTGCCTGGAGTGAAGGGACAGTTTCCGGCTACACCCTC.

This clonotype turned up a few times. V gene TRBV4-2 combines with J gene TRBJ2-3; 8 positions match TRBD1. V shed 5 bases and J 1 base; nucleotides not matched to a gene: 8. CDR3 length: 16 amino acids. Germline V lookup: CDR1 LGHNA, CDR2 YNFKEQ. Here the CDR3 DNA reads TGTGCCAGCAGCTTCCGCTACAGGGGGGGCACAGATACGCAGTATTTT. Its translation is CASSFRYRGGTDTQYF.

On this clonotype itself: No DNA is shown, since the ends of the CDR3 on it are uncertain; the CDR3 is the one TCRdb lists. The genes are TRBV29-1 and TRBJ2-1; the tabulated D call, TRBD2, remains unverified against the DNA. CDR1 is SQVTM, CDR2 ANQGSEA, per germline. The CDR3 has 11 amino acids, counting both end residues. CDR3 sequence: CSVGVGSERFF.

This clonotype was seen repeatedly, ten times or more. The chain uses TRBV6-5 and TRBJ2-7, with TRBD1 matching 8 bases. Germline loops: CDR1 MNHEY, CDR2 SVGAGI. The CDR3 totals 15 residues. The ends lost 2 bases at V and 0 bases at J; junction bases unmatched: 3. This CDR3 is CASSYLGQASYEQYF. As DNA, the CDR3 is TGTGCCAGCAGTTACCTGGGACAGGCCTCCTACGAGCAGTACTTC.

This clonotype was seen repeatedly, ten times or more. V usage is TRBV7-2 and J usage is TRBJ2-5; D is ambiguous. There are 12 residues in the CDR3. The germline CDR1 and CDR2 sequences are SGHTA and FQGNSA. With 5 bases removed from V and 5 bases from J, the gap between germline ends came to 9 bases. The CDR3 DNA reads as TGTGCCAGCAGCCGCCCGGCTGAGACCCAGTACTTC. It yields the protein CASSRPAETQYF.

This clonotype was found many times. The rearrangement uses TRBV6-6 and TRBJ2-7, with TRBD1 matching over 8 bases. The CDR3 is 14 residues long. The germline gives CDR1 MNHNY, CDR2 SVGAGI (reference sequence). The V segment lost 6 bases and the J segment 5 bases; nucleotides outside the gene matches: 9. This CDR3 is CASRQTQTGDEQYF. The CDR3 bases are TGTGCCAGCAGGCAGACACAGACAGGGGACGAGCAGTACTTC.

The table lists this clonotype with many counts. The chain has TRBV4-1 and TRBJ1-1; D perhaps matches TRBD1 (5 bases). Germline assignment: CDR1 MGHRA and CDR2 YSYEKL. The length of the CDR3 is 15 residues. Trimming stripped 0 bases from V and 0 bases from J, with 8 bases between. The DNA of the CDR3 is TGCGCCAGCAGCCAAGATCAGGGTATGAACACTGAAGCTTTCTTT. Encoded protein: CASSQDQGMNTEAFF.

This clonotype was detected a few times. A read error may explain this, as a much larger clone is one base away. The chain carries TRBV7-8 and TRBJ2-1, with D perhaps given as TRBD1 or TRBD2 (5 bases each). The germline gives CDR1 SGHVS, CDR2 FQNEAQ. The CDR3 has 12 residues. DNA for the CDR3: TGTGCCAGCAGCTTAGTGGGGGATGAGCTGTTCTTC. It yields the protein CASSLVGDELFF. The variable domain in full, with the rest retrieved from reference TRBV7-8 and TRBJ2-1, is GAGVSQSPRYKVAKRGQDVALRCDPISGHVSLFWYQQALGQGPEFLTYFQNEAQLDKSGLPSDRFFAERPEGSVSTLKIQRTQQEDSAVYLCASSLVGDELFFGPGTRLTVL.

For this clonotype: Given the absence of the conserved phenylalanine or tryptophan at the CDR3 end, a read error is likely. The CDR3 loop reads CATSDSPGRETQYL. The CDR3 nucleotides are TGTGCCACCAGTGATTCCCCAGGGCGAGAGACCCAGTACCTC. The rearrangement uses TRBV24-1 and TRBJ2-5, with D maybe TRBD1 (5 bases). V lost 2 bases to trimming and J lost 4 bases, with 10 bases between them. Germline lookup yields CDR1 KGHDR and CDR2 SFDVKD. The CDR3 is 14 amino acids.

In this sample, this clonotype turned up many times. V is TRBV29-1 and J is TRBJ2-1; the D gene could be TRBD1 or TRBD2 (6 bases each). Germline V CDR1 and CDR2: SQVTM, ANQGSEA. The V and J ends lost 4 bases and 8 bases respectively, with 18 bases between them. The CDR3 sequence is 14 residues long. DNA for the CDR3: TGCAGCGTTGGTCCTCAGGGGCCGGGGGATGAGCAGTTCTTC. It specifies CSVGPQGPGDEQFF.

Concerning this clonotype: It may be a read error: a sequence one base away is much more abundant. This rearrangement joins TRBV19 to TRBJ2-7, with D possibly matching TRBD2 (6 bases). The CDR3 sequence is 14 residues long. Trimming took 4 bases from V and 4 from J, leaving 14 bases between them. In germline, CDR1 is LNHDA, CDR2 SQIVND (reference sequence). This CDR3 is CASSSGGAQYEQYF. As DNA, the CDR3 is TGTGCCAGTAGTAGCGGCGGGGCTCAGTACGAGCAGTACTTC.